The 31 T cell receptor beta chains given below trace back to one sample, sequenced in a study of shared clonotypes between healthy human individuals. TCRdb keeps only in-frame clones here, not all; method: immunoSEQ multiplex PCR. The sample records about 960,000 clones, 60% to 85% being singletons. The sequenced sample consisted of memory CD4+ T cells sorted from blood. Subset in this sample: CD45RA-negative fraction. These receptors were collected from a man aged 18 to 30 in good health.

The V gene is TRBV5-1, the J gene TRBJ2-6, with a tentative D call TRBD2 (5 bases). Trimming took 7 bases from V and 0 from J, leaving 5 bases between them. CDR3 length: 13 residues. Per germline, CDR1 SGHRS and CDR2 YFSETQ. The chain's CDR3 is CASRGSGANVLTF. The CDR3 DNA is TGCGCCAGCCGGGGCTCTGGGGCCAACGTCCTGACTTTC.

V usage is TRBV9 and J usage is TRBJ1-1, with D perhaps TRBD1 (6 bases). The V end lost 6 bases, the J end lost 4 bases, and 16 bases lay between the germline ends. From germline, CDR1 is SGDLS and CDR2 YYNGEE. The CDR3 spans 14 residues. CDR3 amino acids: CASKRGELSTEAFF. CDR3 nucleotides: TGTGCCAGCAAGAGGGGGGAACTAAGCACTGAAGCTTTCTTT.

The V call is TRBV18, the J call TRBJ2-5; unclear D gene. The CDR3 is made up of 14 amino acids. V was shortened by 0 bases and J by 5 bases, with 10 bases between the two germline ends. Germline CDR1 reads KGHSH; CDR2 reads LQKENI. CDR3 DNA sequence: TGTGCCAGCTCACCACCAGAACCTGGCGAGACCCAGTACTTC. Translating gives CASSPPEPGETQYF.

The chain combines TRBV30 with TRBJ2-7, with D perhaps matching TRBD2 (6 bases). This CDR3 has 13 amino acids. Germline V CDR1 and CDR2: GTSNPN, SVGIG (reference sequence). The ends were cut back, 2 bases at V and 2 bases at J, with 10 bases in the middle. The CDR3 is CAWSRGITYEQYF. For the CDR3, the DNA is TGTGCCTGGAGTCGCGGGATCACCTACGAGCAGTACTTC.

V is TRBV7-2 and J is TRBJ1-1, with TRBD1 matching 11 bases. In germline, CDR1 is SGHTA, CDR2 FQGNSA. This CDR3 has 17 amino acids. With 3 bases clipped from V and 4 bases from J, the junction kept 10 bases outside the gene matches. The CDR3 DNA sequence: TGTGCCAGCAGCTTTCTTGGGACAGGGGGACTGGGCACTGAAGCTTTCTTT. Translating gives CASSFLGTGGLGTEAFF.

The J gene is TRBJ2-5, the V gene TRBV30; possibly TRBD2 for D (6 bases). Trimming removed 4 bases at V and 7 bases at J, with 16 bases between. This CDR3 comprises 13 residues. In germline, CDR1 is GTSNPN, CDR2 SVGIG (reference sequence). The CDR3 sequence: CAWTQPGGRTQYF. CDR3 in DNA: TGTGCCTGGACCCAACCCGGGGGAAGGACCCAGTACTTC.

This clone was seen a few times. The gene calls are TRBV9 and TRBJ1-1, with D possibly matching TRBD1 (6 bases). Trimming removed 0 bases from V and 6 bases from J, with 15 bases in between. This CDR3 spans 15 amino acids. The germline gives CDR1 SGDLS, CDR2 YYNGEE. In DNA form, the CDR3 reads TGTGCCAGCAGCGTAGCTAACGTCGGGGGCGCTGAAGCTTTCTTT. It codes for CASSVANVGGAEAFF.

V usage is TRBV25-1 and J usage is TRBJ1-5; the D is unclear. CDR3 length equals 15 residues. V lost 2 bases and J 2 bases, leaving 10 bases between the germline ends. Looked up from germline, CDR1 is MGHDK and CDR2 is SYGVNS. DNA of the CDR3: TGTGCCAGCAGTGAAGGTTGTGAACGCAATCAGCCCCAGCATTTT. Amino acid sequence: CASSEGCERNQPQHF.

This clone was picked up a small number of times. Given a much more abundant clone one base away, this may be a read error. The chain has TRBV28 and TRBJ1-3, with TRBD1 identical over 9 bases. V lost 6 bases to trimming and J lost 0 bases; unmatched junction nucleotides: 0. Germline lookup yields CDR1 MDHEN and CDR2 SYDVKM. The CDR3 totals 14 residues. The CDR3 sequence is CASRGQGSGNTIYF. The CDR3 coding sequence is TGTGCCAGCAGGGGACAGGGCTCTGGAAACACCATATATTTT.

This chain uses TRBV6-6 with TRBJ2-7; tentative D call: TRBD1 (6 bases). The CDR3 has 15 amino acids. CDR1 is MNHNY and CDR2 is SVGAGI in the germline V gene (reference sequence). The V gene lost 0 bases and the J gene lost 2 bases, with 11 bases spanning the gap. The CDR3 reads CASSYSTGTPYEQYF. The CDR3 bases are TGTGCCAGCAGTTACTCTACAGGGACCCCCTACGAGCAGTACTTC.

This rearrangement joins TRBV5-1 to TRBJ2-6; D tentatively fits TRBD1 or TRBD2 (5 bases each). Trimming removed 4 bases from V and 4 bases from J, with 15 bases in between. This CDR3 spans 16 amino acids. The germline CDR1 and CDR2 sequences are SGHRS and YFSETQ. CDR3 protein: CASSRGEGFGANVLTF. The CDR3 DNA follows: TGCGCCAGCAGCCGCGGAGAGGGGTTCGGGGCCAACGTCCTGACTTTC.

As to this clone: Distinct nucleotide sequences in the sample also encode this CDR3. The genes are TRBV18 and TRBJ2-7; 8 nucleotides align to TRBD1. Germline CDR1 KGHSH, CDR2 LQKENI. The CDR3 spans 14 residues. With 6 bases clipped from V and 2 bases from J, the junction kept 6 bases outside the gene matches. The CDR3 sequence is CASSPIQGAYEQYF. The CDR3 nucleotides read TGTGCCAGCTCTCCGATACAGGGGGCCTACGAGCAGTACTTC.

The genes are TRBV10-3 and TRBJ2-5; 8 bases map to TRBD2. With V trimmed by 10 bases and J by 4 bases, 11 bases remained unmatched. The CDR3 runs 14 residues. Per germline, CDR1 ENHRY and CDR2 SYGVKD. The CDR3 nucleotides are TGTGCCACCCGACCGGGACTAGGGGGAGAGACCCAGTACTTC. Translated: CATRPGLGGETQYF.

The chain combines TRBV5-1 with TRBJ2-6, with D perhaps given as TRBD1 or TRBD2 (6 bases each). V lost 7 bases to trimming and J lost 1 base, with 15 bases between them. Germline CDR1 SGHRS, CDR2 YFSETQ. This CDR3 is built from 16 residues. DNA for the CDR3: TGCGCCAGCCGTGAGGGGGGCGCTTCTGGGGCCAACGTCCTGACTTTC. It specifies CASREGGASGANVLTF.

The chain couples TRBV4-1 to TRBJ1-6, with a weak D call TRBD1 (5 bases). CDR1 is MGHRA, CDR2 YSYEKL, per germline. The CDR3 length is 18 residues. V was cut by 0 bases and J by 3 bases, with 15 bases left in between. This CDR3 is CASSQDLSGPGYNSPLHF. The CDR3, as DNA: TGCGCCAGCAGCCAAGATTTGTCGGGACCCGGCTATAATTCACCCCTCCACTTT.

The V gene is TRBV18, the J gene TRBJ2-3; 9 positions match TRBD2. Germline-derived CDR1 and CDR2 are KGHSH and LQKENI. The CDR3 covers 16 residues. V lost 4 bases, J lost 0 bases, and 5 bases stayed unmatched. Here the CDR3 DNA reads TGTGCCAGCTCACTGCTAGCGGGGACTAGCACAGATACGCAGTATTTT. This sequence encodes CASSLLAGTSTDTQYF. Drawing the rest from reference TRBV18 and TRBJ2-3, the complete variable domain is NAGVMQNPRHLVRRRGQEARLRCSPMKGHSHVYWYRQLPEEGLKFMVYLQKENIIDESGMPKERFSAEFPKEGPSILRIQQVVRGDSAAYFCASSLLAGTSTDTQYFGPGTRLTVL.

CDR3 residues: CASSSRLAGADTQYF. DNA for the CDR3: TGTGCCAGCAGCTCTAGACTAGCGGGTGCAGATACGCAGTATTTT. The genes are TRBV7-2 and TRBJ2-3; 10 bases agree with TRBD2. CDR1 SGHTA and CDR2 FQGNSA come from the germline V gene. V lost 4 bases and J lost 4; bases outside the gene matches: 5. This CDR3 comprises 15 residues.

In its sample, this clone was seen a few times. The chain recombines TRBV30 with TRBJ1-1, with D unclear. CDR3 length equals 12 residues. V lost 4 bases, J lost 0 bases, and 6 bases lay in between. Per the germline V gene, CDR1 is GTSNPN and CDR2 is SVGIG (reference sequence). DNA of the CDR3: TGTGCCTGGAAGAACATGAACACTGAAGCTTTCTTT. Its translation is CAWKNMNTEAFF.

This chain joins TRBV19 and TRBJ2-7; 9 bases line up with TRBD1. CDR1 is LNHDA and CDR2 is SQIVND in the germline V gene (reference sequence). V shed 5 bases and J 6 bases; nucleotides not matched to a gene: 14. This CDR3 spans 16 amino acids. CDR3 amino acids: CASSPPGGTGMGEQYF. In nucleotides, the CDR3 is TGTGCCAGTAGTCCCCCTGGGGGGACAGGGATGGGCGAGCAGTACTTC.

The chain recombines TRBV7-9 with TRBJ2-1; 9 bases agree with TRBD1. CDR1 and CDR2 from the germline V gene are SEHNR and FQNEAQ (reference sequence). CDR3 size: 16 residues. The V gene end was trimmed by 5 bases and the J gene end by 5 bases; junction bases not matched to a gene: 10. CDR3 loop: CASSRTAGTGNNEQFF. CDR3 coding DNA: TGTGCCAGCAGCCGAACTGCCGGGACAGGGAACAATGAGCAGTTCTTC.

In its sample, this clone was seen many times. The junction departs from germline at one end; a sequencing error may be responsible. Other DNA sequences in the same sample also yield this CDR3. The chain recombines TRBV11-2 with TRBJ2-5, with D perhaps given as TRBD1 or TRBD2 (5 bases each). This CDR3 has 15 amino acids. Germline V CDR1 and CDR2: SGHAT, FQNNGV. Here the CDR3 DNA reads TGTGCCAGCAGTTTAGGTCGGGACCCCCAAGAGACCCAGTACTTC. This gives the protein CASSLGRDPQETQYF.

This clone was picked up a small number of times. This sequence joins TRBV9 and TRBJ1-1; 8 positions match TRBD1. The CDR3 is 14 residues long. Germline CDR1 reads SGDLS; CDR2 reads YYNGEE. Losses at the gene ends were 4 bases for V and 1 base for J; bases not matched to a gene: 3. The CDR3 loop is CASSSDRGNTEAFF. DNA for the CDR3: TGTGCCAGCAGCTCAGACAGGGGGAACACTGAAGCTTTCTTT.

The gene calls are TRBV18 and TRBJ2-3; D is perhaps TRBD2 (6 bases). The V gene lost 6 bases and the J gene lost 4 bases, with 11 bases spanning the gap. This CDR3 region has 13 residues. Germline-derived CDR1 and CDR2 are KGHSH and LQKENI. CDR3 sequence reads: CASSPGTPDTQYF. CDR3 coding DNA: TGTGCCAGCTCCCCAGGGACTCCAGATACGCAGTATTTT.

This clone was observed a handful of times. The V call is TRBV4-1, the J call TRBJ2-7; no definite D call. The CDR3 contains 13 residues. The ends were cut back, 1 base at V and 2 bases at J, with 6 bases in the middle. The germline V gene encodes CDR1 MGHRA and CDR2 YSYEKL. In DNA, the CDR3 is TGCGCCAGCAGCCAAGCACAGACCTACGAGCAGTACTTC. The encoded protein is CASSQAQTYEQYF.

This clone turned up a few times. This chain's CDR3 is CASSLEGVRDTQYF. CDR3 bases: TGCGCCAGCAGCTTGGAGGGCGTTAGAGATACGCAGTATTTT. The chain combines TRBV5-1 with TRBJ2-3; D is undetermined. V was trimmed by 0 bases and J by 5 bases, leaving 10 bases between them. The CDR3 loop spans 14 amino acids. Per the germline V gene, CDR1 is SGHRS and CDR2 is YFSETQ.

As DNA, the CDR3 is TGTGCCTGGAGTCCCGGGACAGGGACTTCACCCCTCCACTTT. Its protein product is CAWSPGTGTSPLHF. The gene calls are TRBV30 and TRBJ1-6, with 9 nucleotides matching TRBD1. This CDR3 spans 14 amino acids. V was pared by 2 bases and J by 9 bases, with 5 bases of the junction left unmatched. CDR1 is GTSNPN, CDR2 SVGIG, per germline (reference sequence).

The rearrangement links TRBV11-2 to TRBJ2-6; D gene unclear. V was cut by 6 bases and J by 2 bases, with 11 bases left in between. In germline, CDR1 is SGHAT, CDR2 FQNNGV. The CDR3 is 15 amino acids. CDR3 sequence: CASSFDRTGANVLTF. As DNA, the CDR3 is TGTGCCAGCAGTTTCGACCGCACTGGGGCCAACGTCCTGACTTTC.

This clone appeared once. V is TRBV2 and J is TRBJ1-1; D might be TRBD1 (5 bases). The germline V and J ends were trimmed by 4 bases and 4 bases, with 13 bases remaining between them. The CDR3 has 14 amino acids. The germline V gene has CDR1 SNHLY and CDR2 FYNNEI. CDR3 in amino acids: CASSVAGEGTEAFF. The DNA of the CDR3 is TGTGCCAGCAGTGTGGCGGGGGAGGGCACTGAAGCTTTCTTT. The full variable domain, in which reference TRBV2 and TRBJ1-1 provide the parts outside the CDR3, is EPEVTQTPSHQVTQMGQEVILRCVPISNHLYFYWYRQILGQKVEFLVSFYNNEISEKSEIFDDQFSVERPDGSNFTLKIRSTKLEDSAMYFCASSVAGEGTEAFFGQGTRLTVV.

This sequence joins TRBV2 and TRBJ2-5; D not certain. Germline lookup yields CDR1 SNHLY and CDR2 FYNNEI. V was pared by 3 bases and J by 5 bases, with 16 bases between. The CDR3 runs 15 residues. The CDR3 bases are TGTGCCAGCAGTGATGCGCTAGGAAATGTGGAGACCCAGTACTTC. Translated, it gives CASSDALGNVETQYF. Full variable domain (missing parts from reference TRBV2 and TRBJ2-5): EPEVTQTPSHQVTQMGQEVILRCVPISNHLYFYWYRQILGQKVEFLVSFYNNEISEKSEIFDDQFSVERPDGSNFTLKIRSTKLEDSAMYFCASSDALGNVETQYFGPGTRLLVL.

The chain joins TRBV7-2 to TRBJ1-1, with D unclear. The ends were cut back, 5 bases at V and 7 bases at J, with 8 bases in the middle. Germline values: CDR1 SGHTA, CDR2 FQGNSA. This CDR3 spans 11 amino acids. DNA for the CDR3: TGTGCCAGCAGCCTAACCCGTGAAGCTTTCTTT. It encodes CASSLTREAFF.

This clone was counted at least ten times. Other DNA sequences in this specimen translate into the identical CDR3. This chain connects TRBV27 to TRBJ2-7, with TRBD1 matching over 10 bases. The CDR3 runs 15 residues. Losses at the gene ends were 2 bases for V and 3 bases for J; bases not matched to a gene: 4. The V gene's germline CDR1 is MNHEY and CDR2 SMNVEV (reference sequence). The CDR3 region is CASSLRDRGVYEQYF. As DNA, the CDR3 is TGTGCCAGCAGTTTACGGGACAGGGGCGTCTACGAGCAGTACTTC.